This TCR beta chain is drawn from a study of T cell responses to AZD1222 COVID-19 vaccine. Regarding this clone: Its target is unknown.

Recipients boosted at about 4 weeks or about 12 weeks are pooled. Clones were read by immunoSEQ multiplex PCR, and TCRdb kept only the in-frame ones, dropping some. The sample shows 180,000 or so clones, more than 75% of them seen only once. In germline, CDR1 is MNHEY, CDR2 SVGAGI. The length of the CDR3 is 15 residues. V lost 4 bases to trimming and J lost 6 bases, with 16 bases between them. Notes on the study in general: Recipients of two AZD1222 doses showed rising Spike-specific TCR breadth and depth. Most donors were white British and more were female, and clonal diversity was possibly underestimated.

V is TRBV6-5 and J is TRBJ2-1; weak D call: TRBD2 (6 bases). Sample: peripheral blood, taken 28 days after the second AZD1222 dose. This sequence was found in an adult who received the AZD1222 COVID-19 vaccine. The CDR3 nucleotides are TGTGCCAGCAGTTCTGGCGGTACTAGCTCCAATGAGCAGTTCTTC. Translating gives CASSSGGTSSNEQFF.